Listed below are T cell receptor beta chains from one sample, sequenced in a study of T cell responses to AZD1222 COVID-19 vaccine. Clones were read by immunoSEQ multiplex PCR, and TCRdb kept only the in-frame ones, dropping some. The sample lists roughly 100,000 clones, about 81% occurring once. The material sequenced was peripheral blood, taken on day 0 of AZD1222 vaccination. The receptors were sampled from an adult in good health. CDR3s include the opening cysteine and the closing phenylalanine or tryptophan. D genes are given only for firm matches. The size entry is marked missing in some rows and otherwise reads once, few, many or a size class.

V,D,size,J,DNA,CDR3
TRBV7-2,.,.,TRBJ2-7,TGTGCCAGCAGCTATCCCCCAGACGAGCAGTACTTC,CASSYPPDEQYF
TRBV21-1,.,many,TRBJ1-1,TGTGCCCCCCCCGGGACAGCGAACACTGAAGCTTTCTTT,CAPPGTANTEAFF
TRBV11-2,.,once,TRBJ1-4,TGTGCCAGCAGCCGGGGGACATTTGCAACTAATGAAAAACTGTTTTTT,CASSRGTFATNEKLFF
TRBV10-3,TRBD1,.,TRBJ1-1,TGTGCCATCAGTACAAGGGGGCTCAGTACTGAAGCTTTCTTT,CAISTRGLSTEAFF
TRBV11-2,.,few,TRBJ1-1,TGTGCCAGCAGCCCCCACAACAACAGGGTCGAAGCTTTCTTT,CASSPHNNRVEAFF
TRBV6-6,.,.,TRBJ1-5,TGTGCCAGCAGTTCGCCCCCTAATCAGCCCCAGCATTTT,CASSSPPNQPQHF
TRBV7-9,.,.,TRBJ2-2,TGTGCCAGCAGCTTTGGGGTAGCGAACACCGGGGAGCTGTTTTTT,CASSFGVANTGELFF
TRBV5-6,.,.,TRBJ2-1,TGTGCCAGCAGCCTCAGACTGCAAGGGAAGTTCTTC,CASSLRLQGKFF
TRBV7-9,.,few,TRBJ1-2,TGTGCCAGCAGCATTCTAGGGACAAACAAGATACATGGCTACACCTTC,CASSILGTNKIHGYTF
TRBV7-2,TRBD1,.,TRBJ1-1,TGTGCCAGCAGCGCGACAGGGCACACTGAAGCTTTCTTT,CASSATGHTEAFF
TRBV7-9,.,.,TRBJ2-1,TGTGCCAGCAGCCCCTCGCCTGTGGGTGAGCAGTTCTTC,CASSPSPVGEQFF
TRBV12-3/TRBV12-4,.,once,TRBJ1-1,TGTGCCAGCAGTTTAATGGGGCGCGGTGAAGCTTTCTTT,CASSLMGRGEAFF
TRBV5-1,TRBD1,.,TRBJ1-2,TGCGCCAGCAGCTACTTTAGTACTGCCGGGACAGGGGATGGCTACACCTTC,CASSYFSTAGTGDGYTF
TRBV4-3,.,once,TRBJ1-6,TGCGCCAGCAGCCAAGATGGGCCGAGTTCACCCCTCCACTTT,CASSQDGPSSPLHF
TRBV5-1,.,.,TRBJ2-2,TGCGCCAGCAGCCAGATGGGGGAGCTGTTTTTT,CASSQMGELFF
TRBV3-1/TRBV3-2,TRBD1,once,TRBJ1-3,TGTGCCAGCAGCGACAGGGGGTCTGGAAACACCATATATTTT,CASSDRGSGNTIYF
TRBV19,.,.,TRBJ1-2,TGTGCCAGTAGTCCTCAATCAGGGGTTCATGGCTACACCTTC,CASSPQSGVHGYTF
TRBV6-4,.,.,TRBJ1-1,TGTGCCAGCAGTGACACGGACAAGAACACTGAAGCTTTCTTT,CASSDTDKNTEAFF
TRBV5-1,TRBD1,few,TRBJ1-1,TGCGCCAGCAGCTCGGGCGAAAATAGACAGGGGGTATCCACTGAAGCTTTCTTT,CASSSGENRQGVSTEAFF
TRBV10-1,.,.,TRBJ1-1,TGCGCCAGCAGTGGGGGCTCAGTGAACACTGAAGCTTTCTTT,CASSGGSVNTEAFF
TRBV18,.,.,TRBJ1-4,TGTGCCAGCTCACAAGGAGTTAATGAAAAACTGTTTTTT,CASSQGVNEKLFF
TRBV6-2/TRBV6-3,.,.,TRBJ2-7,TGTGCCAGCAGTTATCGGCAGACCTACGAGCAGTACTTC,CASSYRQTYEQYF
TRBV5-1,.,.,TRBJ1-1,TGCGCCAGCAACTTGACAGGAGGCAGGGAAACTGAAGCTTTCTTT,CASNLTGGRETEAFF
TRBV11-2,TRBD2,.,TRBJ2-5,TGTGCCAGCAGCCCGGCGGGGGGGGACGCGGCCCAGTACTTC,CASSPAGGDAAQYF
TRBV19,TRBD2,.,TRBJ2-1,TGTGCCACCAGACTAGCGGGGGGGCCCTATGAGCAGTTCTTC,CATRLAGGPYEQFF
TRBV5-1,.,once,TRBJ1-3,TGCGCCAGCAGCTTGGGGGGTCGGGGGTCAGGAACTGGAAACACCATATATTTT,CASSLGGRGSGTGNTIYF
TRBV5-1,.,few,TRBJ1-1,TGCGCCAGCAGCCCGGACGGCAACACTGAAGCTTTCTTT,CASSPDGNTEAFF
TRBV12-3/TRBV12-4,.,.,TRBJ1-1,TGTGCCAGCAGTTTAGCCCTCCTGGGAGCTTTCTTT,CASSLALLGAFF
TRBV5-4,.,.,TRBJ2-1,TGTGCCAGCAGCCCCGGGCCACGAGCCAATGAGCAGTTCTTC,CASSPGPRANEQFF
TRBV19,TRBD2,.,TRBJ2-3,TGTGCCAGTAGTATAGCTACTAGCGGGGGGGCAGATACGCAGTATTTT,CASSIATSGGADTQYF
TRBV5-1,.,.,TRBJ2-1,TGCGCCAGCAGCTGGACGGTTGGGGGTCGGAATGAGCAGTTCTTC,CASSWTVGGRNEQFF
TRBV4-2,.,.,TRBJ1-4,TGTGCCAGCAGCCTCGGGGACACCGAAGGGTATGAAAAACTGTTTTTT,CASSLGDTEGYEKLFF
TRBV5-4,TRBD1,few,TRBJ1-2,TGTGCCAGCAGCTCGGCAGGGGGCGGCTATGGCTACACCTTC,CASSSAGGGYGYTF
TRBV29-1,.,.,TRBJ1-2,TGCAGCGTTGCTGTCACACCCTATGGCTACACCTTC,CSVAVTPYGYTF
TRBV18,.,.,TRBJ2-1,TGTGCCAGCTCACCACTCGGGAATGAGCAGTTCTTC,CASSPLGNEQFF
TRBV6-4,TRBD2,few,TRBJ2-6,TGTGCCAGCAGTGAGCGGGGGGGCTCTGGGGCCAACGTCCTGACTTTC,CASSERGGSGANVLTF
TRBV5-1,TRBD2,.,TRBJ2-2,TGCGCCAGCAATGAGCGGGGGGACGCCGGGGAGCTGTTTTTT,CASNERGDAGELFF
TRBV7-9,.,.,TRBJ1-1,TGTGCCAGCAGCTTTCTCGAGAACACTGAAGCTTTCTTT,CASSFLENTEAFF
TRBV9,.,.,TRBJ2-2,TGTGCCAGCAGCGCCGATCACCCGGGCGGAGCGAACACCGGGGAGCTGTTTTTT,CASSADHPGGANTGELFF
TRBV19,TRBD1,few,TRBJ1-1,TGTGCCAGTAGTACCAAGACAGGGCGAGGCCCTTCTTTTGAAGCTTTCTTT,CASSTKTGRGPSFEAFF
TRBV7-8,.,.,TRBJ1-4,TGTGCCAGCAGCTTAGTGGGCGGGGCAGTCTCTAATGAAAAACTGTTTTTT,CASSLVGGAVSNEKLFF
TRBV10-1,.,.,TRBJ2-2,TGCGCCAGCAGTGAGTCCCGCACGGGCAGGGTCTACACCGGGGAGCTGTTTTTT,CASSESRTGRVYTGELFF
TRBV19,TRBD1,once,TRBJ1-5,TGTGCCAGTAGTATTCACCCCCGACAGGGGGCAGGGCAGCCCCAGCATTTT,CASSIHPRQGAGQPQHF
TRBV5-1,.,.,TRBJ1-1,TGCGCCAGCAGCTTGGCAGGGTTCGGTGAAGCTTTCTTT,CASSLAGFGEAFF
TRBV29-1,.,.,TRBJ1-2,TGCAGCGTTGAGGTACGGTGGAGCTATGGCTACACCTTC,CSVEVRWSYGYTF
TRBV15,.,.,TRBJ2-7,TGTGCCACCAGCAGAGATCGGACCCAGCAGTACTTC,CATSRDRTQQYF